The rows below give T cell receptor beta chains drawn from one sample of a study of T cell responses to AZD1222 COVID-19 vaccine. This table comes from immunoSEQ multiplex PCR, and its TCRdb copy is limited to in-frame clones, with some not included. Among about 150,000 clones listed, roughly 85% were seen once. This material consisted of peripheral blood, taken 28 days after the second AZD1222 dose. The receptors here all came from an adult who received the AZD1222 COVID-19 vaccine. The CDR3 runs from the conserved cysteine through the conserved F or W. D genes are given only for firm matches. The size entry is marked missing in some rows and otherwise reads once, few, many or a size class.

TRBJ1-1 TRBV10-1 - - CASSLHRDPNTEAFF TGCGCCAGCAGCCTACACAGGGATCCGAACACTGAAGCTTTCTTT
TRBJ1-5 TRBV5-8 - - CASSRKWGSNQPQHF TGTGCCAGCAGCCGGAAGTGGGGTAGCAATCAGCCCCAGCATTTT
TRBJ1-2 TRBV2 - few CASCYPETNYGYTF TGTGCCAGCTGCTATCCAGAGACTAACTATGGCTACACCTTC
TRBJ2-1 TRBV10-3 TRBD2 - CAISPGLAGGDNEQFF TGTGCCATCAGTCCGGGACTAGCGGGGGGGGACAATGAGCAGTTCTTC
TRBJ1-6 TRBV7-8 TRBD1 - CASSLGQGGSPLHF TGTGCCAGCAGCTTAGGGCAGGGGGGTTCACCCCTCCACTTT
TRBJ1-6 TRBV4-2 TRBD1 - CASSQTTGGDSPLHF TGTGCCAGCAGCCAGACGACAGGGGGCGACTCACCCCTCCACTTT
TRBJ1-4 TRBV2 - - CASQLREFMAEKLFF TGTGCCAGCCAACTCCGGGAGTTCATGGCTGAAAAACTGTTTTTT
TRBJ1-5 TRBV6-2/TRBV6-3 - - CASSYFMGRGPETDSNQPQHF TGTGCCAGCAGTTACTTTATGGGGCGCGGGCCTGAAACTGATAGCAATCAGCCCCAGCATTTT
TRBJ2-3 TRBV5-1 - - CASSPAGGVRTDTQYF TGCGCCAGCAGCCCCGCCGGAGGCGTTCGCACAGATACGCAGTATTTT
TRBJ1-2 TRBV18 - few CASSSSGGSNYGYTF TGTGCCAGCTCATCCTCGGGAGGGTCTAACTATGGCTACACCTTC